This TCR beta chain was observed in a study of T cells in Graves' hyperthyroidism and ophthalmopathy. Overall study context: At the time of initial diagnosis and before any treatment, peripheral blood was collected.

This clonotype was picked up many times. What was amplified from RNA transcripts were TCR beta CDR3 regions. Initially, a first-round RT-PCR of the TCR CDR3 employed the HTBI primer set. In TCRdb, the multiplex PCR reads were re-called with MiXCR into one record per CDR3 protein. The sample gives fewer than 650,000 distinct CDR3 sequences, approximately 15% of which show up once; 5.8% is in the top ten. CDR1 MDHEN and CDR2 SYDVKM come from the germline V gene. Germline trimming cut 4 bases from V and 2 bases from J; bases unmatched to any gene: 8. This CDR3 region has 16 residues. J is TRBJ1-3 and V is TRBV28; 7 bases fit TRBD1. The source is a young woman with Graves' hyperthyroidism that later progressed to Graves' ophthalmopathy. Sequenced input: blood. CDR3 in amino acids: CASSSHPQGAGNTIYF. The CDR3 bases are TGTGCCAGCAGTTCCCACCCGCAGGGGGCTGGAAACACCATATATTTT.